This T cell receptor (beta chain) appears in the sequencing data of a study of CD8+CD57+ T cells in acquired aplastic anemia. Points on this clonotype: The antigen remains undetermined.

Study outcomes and limitations: The number of CD8+ CDR3 sequences shared by patients and controls was roughly 31.

Patients selected for sequencing had displayed CD8+CD57+ cell expansion by flow cytometry. At blood sampling, none of the patients had yet received therapy. The CDR3 consists of 16 residues. V lost 4 bases to trimming and J lost 4 bases; unmatched junction nucleotides: 12. Germline loops: CDR1 LGHNA, CDR2 YNFKEQ. Genomic DNA templated the TCR beta VDJ and CDR3 profiling. TCRdb independently ran MiXCR on the reads; one entry per CDR3 protein. In the table there are around 500,000 distinct CDR3 sequences, around 32% of which are singletons. Sequenced material: sorted CD4+, CD8+, or CD8+CD57+ T cells (not recorded which) from PBMCs. The V call is TRBV4-2, the J call TRBJ2-7, with 8 nucleotides matching TRBD1. The clonotype was recovered from a human donor with aplastic anemia. DNA of the CDR3: TGTGCCAGCAGCCCAGACGGGCGGACAGGGAGGTACGAGCAGTACTTC. It encodes CASSPDGRTGRYEQYF.